A single sample gave rise to the 30 T cell receptor beta chains below, sequenced in a study of cytomegalovirus exposure and HLA in healthy donors. The PCR ran on 60 Vbeta and 13 Jbeta primers. TCRdb's copy holds only in-frame clones and misses some; the assay was immunoSEQ multiplex PCR. The sample contains approximately 200,000 clones, over 70% of which appear only once. Material for sequencing was PBMCs. The origin of the receptors is a woman in her 30s in good health and CMV-seropositive.

CDR3 residues: CASSVVGTSGPNEQFF. Written as DNA, the CDR3 is TGTGCCAGCAGCGTAGTCGGGACTAGCGGACCCAATGAGCAGTTCTTC. The V call is TRBV9, the J call TRBJ2-1; 11 positions match TRBD2. The CDR3 is 16 residues long. Germline V gives CDR1 SGDLS, CDR2 YYNGEE. V lost 0 bases to trimming and J lost 6 bases; unmatched junction nucleotides: 5.

This chain uses TRBV10-2 with TRBJ1-6; 7 bases fit TRBD1. Germline V gives CDR1 WSHSY, CDR2 SAAADI. J lost 9 bases, V lost 10 bases, and 9 bases had no gene match. The CDR3 runs to 13 residues. CDR3 residues: CATGTDKGSPLHF. The CDR3, as DNA: TGCGCCACCGGGACAGACAAAGGTTCACCCCTCCACTTT.

The chain couples TRBV29-1 to TRBJ1-3, with 7 positions matching TRBD1. The germline CDR1 and CDR2 sequences are SQVTM and ANQGSEA. Trimming removed 3 bases from V and 10 bases from J; junction bases left unmatched: 9. The CDR3 runs to 13 residues. Here the CDR3 reads CSVDIQSDRTIYF. CDR3 coding DNA: TGCAGCGTTGATATACAATCGGACAGGACCATATATTTT. The whole variable domain, remainder taken from reference TRBV29-1 and TRBJ1-3, is SAVISQKPSRDICQRGTSLTIQCQVDSQVTMMFWYRQQPGQSLTLIATANQGSEATYESGFVIDKFPISRPNLTFSTLTVSNMSPEDSSIYLCSVDIQSDRTIYFGEGSWLTVV.

The chain is built from TRBV11-3 and TRBJ2-1; TRBD2 aligns across 7 bases. Per germline, CDR1 SGHNT and CDR2 YENEEA. V was clipped by 4 bases and J by 10 bases; unmatched bases: 10. CDR3 size: 14 residues. The CDR3 sequence is CASSWGGGKGEQFF. CDR3 sequence (DNA): TGTGCCAGCAGCTGGGGGGGAGGGAAGGGAGAGCAGTTCTTC.

This rearrangement joins TRBV5-6 to TRBJ1-1; possibly TRBD1 for D (5 bases). With 4 bases removed from V and 5 bases from J, the gap between germline ends came to 12 bases. This CDR3 is built from 13 residues. Germline CDR1 SGHDT, CDR2 YYEEEE. Written as DNA, the CDR3 is TGTGCCAGCAGCCCTCCTCGGGGGACTGAAGCTTTCTTT. Its protein is CASSPPRGTEAFF.

The chain uses TRBV4-2 and TRBJ1-3; 8 nucleotides match TRBD1. After removal of 0 bases from V and 3 bases from J, the junction contained 10 bases not matched to a gene. The CDR3 is 18 amino acids. Germline lookup yields CDR1 LGHNA and CDR2 YNFKEQ. The CDR3 bases are TGTGCCAGCAGCCAAGAGAGGCCAGGGGGCTCCAGTGGAAACACCATATATTTT. This sequence encodes CASSQERPGGSSGNTIYF.

The chain has TRBV27 and TRBJ1-4; no clear D. The CDR3 is 15 residues long. Trimming took off 0 bases at V and 7 bases at J, with 12 bases between the two ends. The germline gives CDR1 MNHEY, CDR2 SMNVEV (reference sequence). CDR3 sequence reads: CASSLSPGMGEKLFF. The CDR3 region has the DNA TGTGCCAGCAGTTTATCGCCGGGTATGGGTGAAAAACTGTTTTTT.

This clone appeared a single time. V gene TRBV28 combines with J gene TRBJ1-5, with TRBD1 as a possible D gene (6 bases). The length of the CDR3 is 14 residues. Trimming stripped 8 bases from V and 4 bases from J, with 15 bases between. Germline assignment: CDR1 MDHEN and CDR2 SYDVKM. Here the CDR3 reads CASGAGDRNQPQHF. DNA for the CDR3: TGTGCCAGCGGAGCAGGGGATCGGAATCAGCCCCAGCATTTT.

The DNA of the CDR3 is TGTGCCACCAGCAGAGATGTACCATCCAGGGATACGCAGTATTTT. Its protein is CATSRDVPSRDTQYF. V gene TRBV15 combines with J gene TRBJ2-3; no clear D. The CDR3 runs 15 residues. The V gene's germline CDR1 is LNHNV and CDR2 YYDKDF (reference sequence). Trimming left V 0 bases short and J 6 bases short, with 13 bases between.

The rearrangement links TRBV11-2 to TRBJ2-3; TRBD2 agrees at 9 bases. J lost 0 bases, V lost 3 bases, and 4 bases had no gene match. This CDR3 spans 16 amino acids. CDR1 and CDR2 (germline): SGHAT, FQNNGV. The CDR3 region is CASSFPSGVSTDTQYF. As DNA, the CDR3 is TGTGCCAGCAGCTTCCCTAGCGGGGTTAGCACAGATACGCAGTATTTT. Looking up the rest from reference TRBV11-2 and TRBJ2-3 gives the full variable domain: EAGVAQSPRYKIIEKRQSVAFWCNPISGHATLYWYQQILGQGPKLLIQFQNNGVVDDSQLPKDRFSAERLKGVDSTLKIQPAKLEDSAVYLCASSFPSGVSTDTQYFGPGTRLTVL.

J is TRBJ1-3 and V is TRBV9, with TRBD1 identical over 7 bases. Germline V gives CDR1 SGDLS, CDR2 YYNGEE. The CDR3 is made up of 18 amino acids. The junction had 12 bases not matched to a gene; V was cut back by 3 bases and J by 0 bases. In DNA form, the CDR3 reads TGTGCCAGCAGCGGCCGGGACAGCCTTCTCAGCTCTGGAAACACCATATATTTT. Translated, it gives CASSGRDSLLSSGNTIYF.

This chain joins TRBV29-1 and TRBJ2-2; TRBD2 aligns across 7 bases. With V trimmed by 3 bases and J by 7 bases, 5 bases remained unmatched. From germline, CDR1 is SQVTM and CDR2 ANQGSEA. The CDR3 sequence is 13 residues long. The CDR3 loop is CSVDGGGGGELFF. The CDR3 bases are TGCAGCGTTGATGGGGGGGGAGGCGGGGAGCTGTTTTTT.

This clone came up once. The V gene is TRBV5-1, the J gene TRBJ2-1; TRBD1 aligns across 7 bases. CDR3 size: 16 residues. Trimming took 0 bases from V and 4 from J; bases not matched to a gene: 7. Germline CDR1 SGHRS, CDR2 YFSETQ. This chain's CDR3 is CASSLEVGQIYNEQFF. The DNA for the CDR3 is TGCGCCAGCAGCTTGGAAGTGGGACAGATTTACAATGAGCAGTTCTTC. Together with reference TRBV5-1 and TRBJ2-1, the CDR3 gives the full variable domain: KAGVTQTPRYLIKTRGQQVTLSCSPISGHRSVSWYQQTPGQGLQFLFEYFSETQRNKGNFPGRFSGRQFSNSRSEMNVSTLELGDSALYLCASSLEVGQIYNEQFFGPGTRLTVL.

The J gene is TRBJ1-2, the V gene TRBV21-1. TRBV21-1 is a pseudogene locus. The CDR3 runs to 17 residues. The DNA of the CDR3 is TGTGCCAGCAGCAAAGTATGGAGGGAGGTATTAAAGGGTGGCTACACCTTC. Translated: CASSKVWREVLKGGYTF.

This clone was picked up a small number of times. The CDR3 DNA sequence: TGTGCCAGCAGGCGACAGGGGAAGGGCGGGGAGCTGTTTTTT. It is translated as CASRRQGKGGELFF. The chain couples TRBV6-1 to TRBJ2-2; 8 bases are shared with TRBD1. The ends lost 6 bases at V and 7 bases at J; junction bases unmatched: 7. This CDR3 spans 14 amino acids. Germline V lookup: CDR1 MNHNS, CDR2 SASEGT.

This chain joins TRBV6-6 and TRBJ2-3, with TRBD2 identical over 7 bases. The CDR3 totals 12 residues. Germline CDR1 reads MNHNY; CDR2 reads SVGAGI (reference sequence). The V segment lost 6 bases and the J segment 5 bases; nucleotides outside the gene matches: 2. In nucleotides, the CDR3 is TGTGCCAGCAGGGGAGGGGTAGATACGCAGTATTTT. Its protein product is CASRGGVDTQYF.

The chain employs TRBV7-9 and TRBJ1-5; no firm D call. In germline, CDR1 is SEHNR, CDR2 FQNEAQ (reference sequence). V was cut by 1 base and J by 1 base, with 8 bases left in between. The CDR3 is 15 residues long. CDR3 loop: CASSLGGLSNQPQHF. In nucleotides, the CDR3 is TGTGCCAGCAGCTTAGGAGGGTTGAGCAATCAGCCCCAGCATTTT.

This chain joins TRBV6-6 and TRBJ2-2, with TRBD1 matching over 10 bases. From germline, CDR1 is MNHNY and CDR2 SVGAGI (reference sequence). The CDR3 sequence is 14 residues long. V was clipped by 6 bases and J by 4 bases; unmatched bases: 2. The CDR3, as DNA: TGTGCCAGCAGCGGGACAGGGGTCACCGGGGAGCTGTTTTTT. Translation gives CASSGTGVTGELFF.

The CDR3 protein is CASRLSLSSYEQYF. CDR3 DNA: TGTGCCAGCAGACTTTCACTGAGCTCCTACGAGCAGTACTTC. J is TRBJ2-7 and V is TRBV2; D is undetermined. CDR3 length: 14 residues. V lost 6 bases and J 0 bases, leaving 12 bases between the germline ends. CDR1 and CDR2 (germline): SNHLY, FYNNEI.

The chain combines TRBV19 with TRBJ1-1; perhaps TRBD1 as D (5 bases). This CDR3 has 14 amino acids. Germline V lookup: CDR1 LNHDA, CDR2 SQIVND (reference sequence). Deletions cut 1 base from V and 4 bases from J, with 10 bases between. The CDR3 sequence: CASSIGPGGTEAFF. CDR3 DNA: TGTGCCAGTAGTATAGGCCCGGGGGGCACTGAAGCTTTCTTT.

V and J are TRBV28 and TRBJ1-2, with D unresolved. There are 12 residues in the CDR3. CDR1 is MDHEN, CDR2 SYDVKM, per germline. The V and J ends lost 7 bases and 4 bases respectively, with 10 bases between them. CDR3 coding DNA: TGTGCCAGCAATAGGGAGAGCTATGGCTACACCTTC. It codes for CASNRESYGYTF.

V and J are TRBV6-1 and TRBJ2-3; TRBD2 aligns across 7 bases. The CDR3 loop spans 14 amino acids. Germline lookup yields CDR1 MNHNS and CDR2 SASEGT. After removal of 8 bases from V and 3 bases from J, the junction contained 8 bases not matched to a gene. The CDR3 DNA reads TGTGCCAGCGGCAAGCTCGGGGGGACAGATACGCAGTATTTT. Translating it yields CASGKLGGTDTQYF.

The chain is built from TRBV5-1 and TRBJ2-3; TRBD2 matches 9 bases. CDR1 is SGHRS, CDR2 YFSETQ, per germline. V shed 0 bases, J shed 2 bases, and the junction held 7 bases outside the gene matches. The CDR3 is 17 residues long. The chain's CDR3 is CASSLEPAGGDTDTQYF. CDR3 coding DNA: TGCGCCAGCAGCTTGGAGCCAGCGGGAGGAGACACAGATACGCAGTATTTT.

The V call is TRBV18, the J call TRBJ1-1, with D possibly being TRBD1 (6 bases). The CDR3 contains 14 residues. V was trimmed by 4 bases and J by 0 bases, leaving 9 bases between them. Germline assignment: CDR1 KGHSH and CDR2 LQKENI. The CDR3 DNA reads as TGTGCCAGCTCACAGGGGACACTGAACACTGAAGCTTTCTTT. The encoded protein is CASSQGTLNTEAFF.

This clone is a singleton in its sample. The genes are TRBV5-1 and TRBJ2-1; 8 nucleotides match TRBD1. The V and J ends lost 0 bases and 4 bases, in that order; junction bases with no gene match: 3. The CDR3 loop spans 15 amino acids. Germline V gene lookup returns CDR1 SGHRS and CDR2 YFSETQ. CDR3 region: CASSLAGTGYNEQFF. The DNA of the CDR3 is TGCGCCAGCAGCTTGGCCGGGACAGGATACAATGAGCAGTTCTTC.

The sample holds a few counts of this clone. The V call is TRBV7-6, the J call TRBJ2-5, with D tentatively TRBD2 (5 bases). The germline V gene encodes CDR1 SGHVS and CDR2 FNYEAQ. The V end was cut by 5 bases, the J end by 3 bases, with 22 bases between. CDR3 length: 17 residues. CDR3 DNA: TGTGCCAGCAGCCCGACTCTAAGAGGGAATTGGAAAGAGACCCAGTACTTC. Its translation is CASSPTLRGNWKETQYF.

This clone is a singleton in its sample. This sequence joins TRBV9 and TRBJ1-5; D call uncertain. Trimming took off 3 bases at V and 7 bases at J, with 11 bases between the two ends. The germline V gene encodes CDR1 SGDLS and CDR2 YYNGEE. The CDR3 length is 13 residues. DNA of the CDR3: TGTGCCAGCAGCGCCTCTACGGGGCAGCCCCAGCATTTT. This gives the protein CASSASTGQPQHF.

V usage is TRBV6-5 and J usage is TRBJ1-4, with D tentatively TRBD1 (5 bases). The CDR3 extends over 14 amino acids. Germline V gives CDR1 MNHEY, CDR2 SVGAGI. Trimming pared 4 bases from V and 8 bases from J, leaving 14 bases between. Here the CDR3 DNA reads TGTGCCAGCAGTTTGGAGGGGCAGGGCGAAAAACTGTTTTTT. Protein: CASSLEGQGEKLFF.

V usage is TRBV7-9 and J usage is TRBJ1-1; D ambiguous. V lost 0 bases, J lost 0 bases, and 8 bases lay in between. CDR1 and CDR2 (germline): SEHNR, FQNEAQ (reference sequence). The CDR3 runs 15 residues. The CDR3: CASSLATGMNTEAFF. The CDR3, as DNA: TGTGCCAGCAGCTTAGCGACGGGAATGAACACTGAAGCTTTCTTT. Full variable domain (missing parts from reference TRBV7-9 and TRBJ1-1): DTGVSQNPRHKITKRGQNVTFRCDPISEHNRLYWYRQTLGQGPEFLTYFQNEAQLEKSRLLSDRFSAERPKGSFSTLEIQRTEQGDSAMYLCASSLATGMNTEAFFGQGTRLTVV.

This sequence joins TRBV5-4 and TRBJ1-1; 7 bases map to TRBD1. CDR1 is SGHNT, CDR2 YYREEE, per germline (reference sequence). J lost 10 bases, V lost 4 bases, and 7 bases had no gene match. The CDR3 extends over 12 amino acids. CDR3 amino acids: CASSPIGGAAFF. The CDR3 DNA is TGTGCCAGCAGCCCGATAGGGGGCGCAGCTTTCTTT.